These 25 T cell receptor beta chains share one sample of origin, sequenced in a study of T and B cells in COVID-19 patients. Multiplex PCR with BIOMED2 TRB-A/B primer pools amplified TRB rearrangements. Each CDR3 protein gets one entry after TCRdb re-called the multiplex PCR reads with MiXCR. Of 22,000 or so distinct CDR3 sequences detected, 25% to 35% appear once; the ten largest clones hold under 3.5%. From blood, roughly 220-550 ng of genomic DNA served as TRB template. The sample was blood. These receptors came from a human donor who had recovered from COVID-19.

This clonotype was picked up a small number of times. This rearrangement joins TRBV30 to TRBJ2-7; perhaps TRBD2 as D (5 bases). Trimming removed 1 base from V and 7 bases from J, with 8 bases in between. Germline CDR1 is GTSNPN and CDR2 is SVGIG (reference sequence). This CDR3 has 11 amino acids. CDR3 residues: CAWSARGEQYF. DNA of the CDR3: TGTGCCTGGAGTGCCCGGGGAGAGCAGTACTTC.

This clonotype was seen repeatedly, ten times or more. This chain links TRBV6-6 with TRBJ2-1; D is unresolved. The CDR3 totals 13 residues. In germline, CDR1 is MNHNY, CDR2 SVGAGI (reference sequence). Between the trimmed V and J ends, which lost 8 bases and 4 bases, there was a span of 12 bases. Written as DNA, the CDR3 is TGTGCCAGCGGCCGGACCCTGTACAATGAGCAGTTCTTC. It yields the protein CASGRTLYNEQFF.

In this sample, this clonotype turned up a few times. V and J are TRBV6-5 and TRBJ2-3; TRBD2 might be the D (5 bases). CDR3 length: 15 residues. V lost 5 bases to trimming and J lost 4 bases, with 16 bases between them. Germline loops: CDR1 MNHEY, CDR2 SVGAGI. The chain's CDR3 is CASSQAMRRPDTQYF. The CDR3 nucleotides read TGTGCCAGCAGTCAAGCTATGAGGAGGCCAGATACGCAGTATTTT.

This clonotype is deemed medium-sized. The genes are TRBV29-1 and TRBJ2-5; D may be TRBD2 (5 bases). This CDR3 comprises 13 residues. The germline CDR1 and CDR2 sequences are SQVTM and ANQGSEA. The ends were cut back, 3 bases at V and 1 base at J, with 9 bases in the middle. The CDR3 nucleotides read TGCAGCGTTGACGAGGGTCCCCAAGAGACCCAGTACTTC. Translating it yields CSVDEGPQETQYF.

Remarks on this clonotype: Its ends do not fully match the called genes, so a read error is possible. The chain recombines TRBV5-1 with TRBJ2-3; D gene ambiguous. Germline V CDR1 and CDR2: SGHRS, YFSETQ. The CDR3 sequence is 12 residues long. CDR3 amino acids: CASSLETDTLYF. The CDR3 DNA reads TGCGCCAGCAGCTTGGAAACTGATACGCTGTATTTT.

The chain links TRBV12-3 or TRBV12-4 to TRBJ2-7; TRBD1 agrees at 8 bases. The CDR3 extends over 13 amino acids. V lost 6 bases and J lost 5; bases outside the gene matches: 6. The CDR3 loop is CASRPGTGDEQYF. CDR3 DNA: TGTGCCAGCAGGCCCGGGACAGGAGACGAGCAGTACTTC.

About this clonotype: A read error may account for a junction end that differs from germline. This rearrangement joins TRBV18 to TRBJ1-1, with TRBD1 matching over 7 bases. Germline V gives CDR1 KGHSH, CDR2 LQKENI. The length of the CDR3 is 15 residues. This chain's CDR3 is CASSPQGAGNTKAFF. In DNA, the CDR3 is TGTGCCAGCTCACCACAGGGGGCTGGGAACACTAAAGCTTTCTTT.

On this clonotype: A read error may explain this, as a much larger clone is one base away. The chain uses TRBV19 and TRBJ2-1, with D maybe TRBD2 (5 bases). V lost 5 bases and J lost 0, with 11 bases in between. The CDR3 loop spans 15 amino acids. Germline V gives CDR1 LNHDA, CDR2 SQIVND (reference sequence). CDR3 residues: CASSVLANSYNEQFF. The CDR3 DNA follows: TGTGCCAGTAGTGTCCTAGCTAACTCCTACAATGAGCAGTTCTTC.

This clonotype showed up many times. V usage is TRBV19 and J usage is TRBJ1-1; possible D gene TRBD1, 6 bases. This CDR3 has 14 amino acids. The germline gives CDR1 LNHDA, CDR2 SQIVND (reference sequence). Trimming cost V 6 bases and J 4 bases, with 15 bases left between them. The CDR3 coding sequence is TGTGCCAGTAGATGGGCCGGGGGCAGCACTGAAGCTTTCTTT. The encoded protein is CASRWAGGSTEAFF.

This chain uses TRBV12-3 or TRBV12-4 with TRBJ2-7, with TRBD1 matching over 7 bases. After removal of 8 bases from V and 6 bases from J, the junction contained 7 bases not matched to a gene. CDR3 size: 12 residues. CDR3 coding DNA: TGTGCCAGCCTTACGACAGGGTCCGAGCAGTACTTC. Amino acid sequence: CASLTTGSEQYF.

This clonotype has only a few counts. The chain is built from TRBV5-4 and TRBJ2-7; TRBD2 matches at 8 bases. Trimming at V came to 4 bases and at J to 0 bases, leaving 15 bases not matched to a gene. Germline lookup yields CDR1 SGHNT and CDR2 YYREEE (reference sequence). This CDR3 is built from 18 residues. The CDR3 spells CASSRSGLAGISSYEQYF. The CDR3 coding sequence is TGTGCCAGCAGCAGGAGTGGGTTAGCGGGAATATCCTCCTACGAGCAGTACTTC.

This clonotype occurred a few times. The chain employs TRBV20-1 and TRBJ2-7; D not certain. Trimming cost V 4 bases and J 1 base, with 11 bases left between them. The CDR3 consists of 13 residues. Germline assignment: CDR1 DFQATT and CDR2 SNEGSKA (reference sequence). The CDR3 bases are TGCAGTGCTACACGACACGTTTCCTACGAGCAGTACTTC. This encodes CSATRHVSYEQYF.

V and J are TRBV5-5 and TRBJ2-7; 9 bases map to TRBD1. Germline V lookup: CDR1 SGHKS, CDR2 YYEKEE (reference sequence). The CDR3 spans 15 residues. V gave up 0 bases and J gave up 3 bases; unmatched junction bases: 4. The DNA of the CDR3 is TGTGCCAGCAGCTTGGGGACAGGGGATTTCTACGAGCAGTACTTC. Its translation: CASSLGTGDFYEQYF.

This clonotype has only a few counts. The chain recombines TRBV5-5 with TRBJ2-3; TRBD2 matches at 8 bases. V lost 3 bases, J lost 6 bases, and 18 bases stayed unmatched. Per germline, CDR1 SGHKS and CDR2 YYEKEE (reference sequence). This CDR3 contains 18 residues. CDR3 DNA sequence: TGTGCCAGCAGCTCGGGTATGCGAGCGGGGGCCCTCAGGGATACGCAGTATTTT. This gives the protein CASSSGMRAGALRDTQYF.

This clonotype was seen only a few times. V usage is TRBV19 and J usage is TRBJ1-4; a weak D match, TRBD1 (6 bases). Germline loops: CDR1 LNHDA, CDR2 SQIVND (reference sequence). CDR3 length equals 14 residues. CDR3: CAAGAGAENEKLFF. DNA for the CDR3: TGTGCAGCGGGGGCAGGGGCGGAAAATGAAAAACTGTTTTTT. Filled out from reference TRBV19 and TRBJ1-4, the complete variable domain reads DGGITQSPKYLFRKEGQNVTLSCEQNLNHDAMYWYRQDPGQGLRLIYYSQIVNDFQKGDIAEGYSVSREKKESFPLTVTSAQKNPTAFYLCAAGAGAENEKLFFGSGTQLSVL.

The V call is TRBV12-3 or TRBV12-4, the J call TRBJ2-1; 9 nucleotides line up with TRBD2. The trim removed 6 bases at V and 9 bases at J, leaving 12 bases unmatched. The CDR3 is made up of 15 amino acids. DNA for the CDR3: TGTGCCAGCAGCCCTCAAGCGGGAGGCGTTGCTGAGCAGTTCTTC. This codes for CASSPQAGGVAEQFF.

The chain has TRBV5-4 and TRBJ2-2, with 15 bases that match TRBD2. Losses at the gene ends were 4 bases for V and 0 bases for J; bases not matched to a gene: 4. CDR1 SGHNT and CDR2 YYREEE come from the germline V gene (reference sequence). The CDR3 extends over 18 amino acids. DNA of the CDR3: TGTGCCAGCAGCGACGGGACTAGCGGGGGGCCGAACACCGGGGAGCTGTTTTTT. This sequence encodes CASSDGTSGGPNTGELFF.

In this sample, this clonotype is medium-sized. As DNA, the CDR3 is TGTGCCAGTAGTCTCCGACTAGCGGGAGATAAAGAGCAGTTCTTC. Translating gives CASSLRLAGDKEQFF. This chain links TRBV19 with TRBJ2-1; TRBD2 aligns across 12 bases. The V gene end was trimmed by 5 bases and the J gene end by 10 bases; junction bases not matched to a gene: 9. The CDR3 has 15 amino acids. Germline V CDR1 and CDR2: LNHDA, SQIVND (reference sequence).

As to this clonotype: At one boundary the junction diverges from the germline segment, which might be a read error. The chain is built from TRBV6-6 and TRBJ2-1; D is possibly TRBD1 (6 bases). Germline V gene sequence: CDR1 MNHNY, CDR2 SVGAGI (reference sequence). The CDR3 contains 13 residues. The CDR3 DNA follows: TGTGCCACCAGTAGAGACAGGTACAATGAGCAGTTCTTC. Its protein product is CATSRDRYNEQFF.

The chain couples TRBV5-4 to TRBJ1-6; possibly TRBD1 for D (5 bases). Per germline, CDR1 SGHNT and CDR2 YYREEE (reference sequence). The germline V and J ends were trimmed by 4 bases and 10 bases, with 21 bases remaining between them. The CDR3 has 16 amino acids. DNA for the CDR3: TGTGCCAGCAGCCCCGGGACCCCTGGGGGATGGTCACCCCTCCACTTT. It encodes CASSPGTPGGWSPLHF.

This clonotype was seen repeatedly, ten times or more. This chain links TRBV18 with TRBJ2-7; 11 nucleotides match TRBD2. The CDR3 loop spans 14 amino acids. Per germline, CDR1 KGHSH and CDR2 LQKENI. The V segment lost 3 bases and the J segment 6 bases; nucleotides outside the gene matches: 4. The CDR3 reads CASSPGLAVSEQYF. As DNA, the CDR3 is TGTGCCAGCTCACCGGGACTAGCGGTTTCCGAGCAGTACTTC.

This clonotype is labeled as medium-sized. Mismatch with germline at one junction end may stem from a read error. DNA for the CDR3: TGTGCCAGTAGTCCCTCGACGGGACTTGCCACAAATACGCAGTATTTT. Protein product: CASSPSTGLATNTQYF. The chain combines TRBV19 with TRBJ2-3, with a tentative D call TRBD2 (6 bases). The CDR3 sequence is 16 residues long. The germline V gene encodes CDR1 LNHDA and CDR2 SQIVND (reference sequence).

This chain links TRBV12-3 or TRBV12-4 with TRBJ2-3; no firm D call. Trimming left V 1 base short and J 4 bases short, with 12 bases between. The CDR3 is 15 amino acids. The CDR3 nucleotides are TGTGCCAGCAGTTTAGTGTTCGCGCGCGCAGATACGCAGTATTTT. Translation gives CASSLVFARADTQYF.

In its sample, this clonotype was seen a few times. The rearrangement uses TRBV30 and TRBJ1-5; 9 nucleotides match TRBD1. V was pared by 5 bases and J by 4 bases, with 3 bases of the junction left unmatched. Looked up from germline, CDR1 is GTSNPN and CDR2 is SVGIG (reference sequence). The CDR3 is 13 amino acids. The CDR3 DNA reads TGTGCCTGGCAGGACAGGGGTAATCAGCCCCAGCATTTT. It specifies CAWQDRGNQPQHF.

This clonotype has more than one count but fewer than ten. This chain links TRBV30 with TRBJ2-2, with 7 bases lining up with TRBD2. With 2 bases clipped from V and 0 bases from J, the junction kept 9 bases outside the gene matches. This CDR3 has 17 residues. Germline values: CDR1 GTSNPN, CDR2 SVGIG (reference sequence). The chain's CDR3 is CAWSPLLAFANTGELFF. The DNA for the CDR3 is TGTGCCTGGAGTCCCCTACTAGCGTTCGCGAACACCGGGGAGCTGTTTTTT.